The clone carrying this T cell receptor beta chain has just a few counts. Antigen specificity is unknown. This entry belongs to a study of response to subunit inactivated influenza vaccine. Findings and caveats of the study: Authors suggested seasonal influenza vaccinations each recruit few new T cells.

This CDR3 region has 13 residues. Per germline, CDR1 SNHLY and CDR2 FYNNEI. The V end was cut by 3 bases, the J end by 9 bases, with 12 bases between. TCRdb ran MiXCR on the RT-PCR reads and lists one entry per CDR3 protein. The repertoire holds 550,000 to 600,000 distinct CDR3 sequences, with 10% to 15% as singletons. This chain links TRBV2 with TRBJ2-1, with a tentative D call TRBD2 (5 bases). The starting material was PBMCs from blood, obtained on the day of vaccination. This clonotype was sampled from a man over 45 who received an inactivated influenza vaccine. Written as DNA, the CDR3 is TGTGCCAGCAGTGATGGCGGAGGAGTTGAGCAGTTCTTC. Translated, it gives CASSDGGGVEQFF.